Below, one T cell receptor (beta chain) is given with its context. The target antigen is unknown. The V gene's germline CDR1 is SGHTA and CDR2 FQGNSA. With 2 bases removed from V and 3 bases from J, the gap between germline ends came to 5 bases. The length of the CDR3 is 13 residues. Brentuximab vedotin exposure varied, and every patient relapsed after autologous stem cell transplantation. This entry belongs to a study of PD-1 blockade in classical Hodgkin lymphoma. Study as a whole: The nivolumab dose that patients received was 3 mg/kg, given intravenously every 2 weeks. The study's findings and limits: Newly diagnosed patients and complete responders had comparable diversity at baseline. By C4D1, CD4+ diversity increased significantly, especially in complete responders.

Profiled with immunoSEQ multiplex PCR; TCRdb holds only in-frame clones, not every one. Seen here are about 60,000 clones, more than 75% observed once, and the top ten hold 9.7%. This specimen was peripheral blood mononuclear cells (PBMCs), taken at baseline. The TCR originated in a human donor with classical Hodgkin lymphoma. V usage is TRBV7-2 and J usage is TRBJ2-1; D is ambiguous. CDR3 sequence reads: CASSLQIYNEQFF. In nucleotides, the CDR3 is TGTGCCAGCAGCTTACAGATCTACAATGAGCAGTTCTTC.